These 24 T cell receptor beta chains were sequenced from one sample in a study of blood T cell repertoires in COVID-19. TCRdb's table, derived via immunoSEQ multiplex PCR, lists solely in-frame clones and lacks some. The data hold 300,000 or so clones, with roughly 90% observed a single time. The sequencing input was peripheral blood. The source of these receptors is a young woman with COVID-19, enrolled during active disease.

The chain has TRBV18 and TRBJ1-1; the D is unclear. Germline V gene sequence: CDR1 KGHSH, CDR2 LQKENI. V lost 1 base, J lost 1 base, and 4 bases lay in between. The CDR3 is made up of 13 amino acids. CDR3 sequence (DNA): TGTGCCAGCTCACCACTCCAGAACACTGAAGCTTTCTTT. Translating gives CASSPLQNTEAFF.

This chain connects TRBV5-1 to TRBJ1-1, with D perhaps matching TRBD1 (6 bases). The CDR3 totals 15 residues. Germline CDR1 and CDR2: SGHRS and YFSETQ. V lost 2 bases, J lost 1 base, and 12 bases lay in between. DNA of the CDR3: TGCGCCAGCAGCTTTACAGGGCTCGGGAACACTGAAGCTTTCTTT. This translates into CASSFTGLGNTEAFF.

The chain couples TRBV20-1 to TRBJ2-1, with TRBD2 as a possible D gene (6 bases). Trimming removed 3 bases at V and 3 bases at J, with 15 bases between. The CDR3 is 15 amino acids. Germline V gene sequence: CDR1 DFQATT, CDR2 SNEGSKA (reference sequence). CDR3: CSASTRVAVYNEQFF. CDR3 nucleotide sequence: TGCAGTGCTAGTACTCGGGTAGCGGTCTACAATGAGCAGTTCTTC.

The chain combines TRBV29-1 with TRBJ1-5; TRBD1 matches at 9 bases. V lost 7 bases, J lost 4 bases, and 8 bases stayed unmatched. CDR3 length equals 14 residues. Per the germline V gene, CDR1 is SQVTM and CDR2 is ANQGSEA. The CDR3 loop is CSAGTGISNQPQHF. DNA of the CDR3: TGCAGCGCCGGGACAGGGATATCAAATCAGCCCCAGCATTTT.

This chain joins TRBV29-1 and TRBJ2-1, with D maybe TRBD1 (6 bases). In germline, CDR1 is SQVTM, CDR2 ANQGSEA. Between the trimmed V and J ends, which lost 4 bases and 9 bases, there was a span of 16 bases. The CDR3 sequence is 13 residues long. CDR3 coding DNA: TGCAGCGTTGGGGGACAAAACTTTGGTGAGCAGTTCTTC. Protein product: CSVGGQNFGEQFF.

The chain has TRBV11-2 and TRBJ2-2; 8 bases align to TRBD2. Germline V gene lookup returns CDR1 SGHAT and CDR2 FQNNGV. This CDR3 comprises 16 residues. The V and J ends lost 6 bases and 1 base, in that order; junction bases with no gene match: 7. CDR3 in amino acids: CASRRPGLGNTGELFF. The CDR3 DNA reads as TGTGCCAGCAGAAGGCCGGGACTAGGGAACACCGGGGAGCTGTTTTTT.

This chain uses TRBV28 with TRBJ2-7; 8 positions agree with TRBD1. V lost 6 bases, J lost 3 bases, and 7 bases stayed unmatched. The CDR3 sequence is 14 residues long. Germline assignment: CDR1 MDHEN and CDR2 SYDVKM. DNA of the CDR3: TGTGCCAGCAGCCCCGTGGACAGGGACTACGAGCAGTACTTC. It is translated as CASSPVDRDYEQYF.

This sequence joins TRBV6-2 or TRBV6-3 and TRBJ2-7, with 9 bases lining up with TRBD2. V lost 2 bases, J lost 4 bases, and 6 bases stayed unmatched. The CDR3 runs 15 residues. Germline loops: CDR1 MNHEY, CDR2 SVGEGT. The CDR3 nucleotides are TGTGCCAGCAGTTACAGGGCTAGCGGGGCGTACGAGCAGTACTTC. This gives the protein CASSYRASGAYEQYF.

The rearrangement uses TRBV3-1 (or the pseudogene TRBV3-2) and TRBJ1-2; possibly TRBD1 for D (6 bases). CDR3 size: 14 residues. The ends were cut back, 2 bases at V and 3 bases at J, with 10 bases in the middle. Looked up from germline, CDR1 is LGHDT and CDR2 is YNNKEL (reference sequence). The CDR3 nucleotides read TGTGCCAGCAGCCAACCTCCAGGGGACTATGGCTACACCTTC. The encoded protein is CASSQPPGDYGYTF.

The chain carries TRBV29-1 and TRBJ1-1; tentative D call: TRBD1 (5 bases). V was cut by 4 bases and J by 1 base, with 13 bases left in between. The CDR3 contains 14 residues. Germline-derived CDR1 and CDR2 are SQVTM and ANQGSEA. This CDR3 is CSVVPTVENTEAFF. As DNA, the CDR3 is TGCAGCGTTGTTCCGACAGTGGAGAACACTGAAGCTTTCTTT.

This chain links TRBV12-5 with TRBJ2-6; possible D gene TRBD1, 6 bases. The germline V and J ends were trimmed by 2 bases and 0 bases, with 20 bases remaining between them. The CDR3 runs to 20 residues. Germline lookup yields CDR1 LGHNT and CDR2 FRNRAP. The CDR3 is CASGLFQTPQGSSGANVLTF. In DNA form, the CDR3 reads TGTGCTAGTGGTTTGTTCCAAACTCCACAGGGTTCCTCTGGGGCCAACGTCCTGACTTTC.

The chain couples TRBV27 to TRBJ2-5, with 9 nucleotides matching TRBD2. CDR3 length equals 15 residues. Germline V gives CDR1 MNHEY, CDR2 SMNVEV (reference sequence). The V segment lost 4 bases and the J segment 4 bases; nucleotides outside the gene matches: 7. For the CDR3, the DNA is TGTGCCAGCAGTTCGTCGGGACTAGCCTTAGAGACCCAGTACTTC. Its translation: CASSSSGLALETQYF.

The chain's CDR3 is CASSLDRGNQPQHF. CDR3 sequence (DNA): TGTGCCAGCAGCTTGGACAGGGGCAATCAGCCCCAGCATTTT. The V gene is TRBV11-2, the J gene TRBJ1-5; 8 nucleotides agree with TRBD1. The CDR3 has 14 residues. In germline, CDR1 is SGHAT, CDR2 FQNNGV. V lost 3 bases, J lost 2 bases, and 0 bases stayed unmatched. The variable domain in full, with the rest retrieved from reference TRBV11-2 and TRBJ1-5, is EAGVAQSPRYKIIEKRQSVAFWCNPISGHATLYWYQQILGQGPKLLIQFQNNGVVDDSQLPKDRFSAERLKGVDSTLKIQPAKLEDSAVYLCASSLDRGNQPQHFGDGTRLSIL.

The chain links TRBV30 to TRBJ2-5; 7 nucleotides line up with TRBD1. Losses at the gene ends were 3 bases for V and 1 base for J; bases not matched to a gene: 14. In germline, CDR1 is GTSNPN, CDR2 SVGIG (reference sequence). CDR3 length: 17 residues. The DNA for the CDR3 is TGTGCCTGGAGGCGCTGGTCCGGGACAGTAAGCCAAGAGACCCAGTACTTC. This codes for CAWRRWSGTVSQETQYF. Filled out from reference TRBV30 and TRBJ2-5, the complete variable domain reads SQTIHQWPATLVQPVGSPLSLECTVEGTSNPNLYWYRQAAGRGLQLLFYSVGIGQISSEVPQNLSASRPQDRQFILSSKKLLLSDSGFYLCAWRRWSGTVSQETQYFGPGTRLLVL.

V gene TRBV27 combines with J gene TRBJ1-4, with TRBD1 identical over 9 bases. The CDR3 has 14 residues. Germline V gives CDR1 MNHEY, CDR2 SMNVEV (reference sequence). The V gene end was trimmed by 6 bases and the J gene end by 5 bases; junction bases not matched to a gene: 4. CDR3: CASREGTGNEKLFF. For the CDR3, the DNA is TGTGCCAGCAGAGAGGGGACAGGGAATGAAAAACTGTTTTTT.

In this sample, this clone turned up once. The V call is TRBV30, the J call TRBJ1-5, with a possible D match to TRBD1 (6 bases). The CDR3 has 15 amino acids. Germline V gene data show CDR1 as GTSNPN and CDR2 as SVGIG (reference sequence). V gave up 0 bases and J gave up 5 bases, with 14 bases separating them. CDR3 loop: CAWSVQAGAHQPQHF. The DNA of the CDR3 is TGTGCCTGGAGTGTACAGGCGGGGGCCCATCAGCCCCAGCATTTT.

The chain couples TRBV3-1 (or the pseudogene TRBV3-2) to TRBJ2-7; 8 bases map to TRBD2. Trimming removed 1 base from V and 1 base from J; junction bases left unmatched: 3. The CDR3 spans 15 residues. Germline V gene lookup returns CDR1 LGHDT and CDR2 YNNKEL (reference sequence). CDR3 in DNA: TGTGCCAGCAGCCAAGTATCGGGAGGGTCCTACGAGCAGTACTTC. It is translated as CASSQVSGGSYEQYF.

The CDR3 DNA sequence: TGCAGCGTCCTACCCGGACTAGCGACCAATACGCAGTATTTT. It yields the protein CSVLPGLATNTQYF. This sequence joins TRBV29-1 and TRBJ2-3, with 9 positions matching TRBD2. From germline, CDR1 is SQVTM and CDR2 ANQGSEA. This CDR3 has 14 amino acids. J was trimmed by 7 bases and V by 6 bases; bases with no gene match: 11.

J is TRBJ1-1 and V is TRBV5-1; 7 bases align to TRBD1. This CDR3 contains 14 residues. Germline lookup yields CDR1 SGHRS and CDR2 YFSETQ. The V and J ends lost 4 bases and 11 bases, in that order; junction bases with no gene match: 14. The CDR3 spells CASSLGETGDAAFF. The DNA for the CDR3 is TGCGCCAGCAGCCTCGGGGAAACAGGGGATGCGGCTTTCTTT.

This clone showed up many times. The chain recombines TRBV13 with TRBJ1-2, with TRBD1 matching 8 bases. After removal of 5 bases from V and 4 bases from J, the junction contained 12 bases not matched to a gene. CDR3 length: 16 amino acids. CDR1 and CDR2 (germline): PRHDT, FYEKMQ (reference sequence). CDR3 in DNA: TGTGCCAGCAGCGCCGGGACAGGCTCAGGGGTCTATGGCTACACCTTC. Translated: CASSAGTGSGVYGYTF.

This chain uses TRBV24-1 with TRBJ1-2; TRBD1 aligns across 7 bases. The CDR3 is 16 amino acids. Looked up from germline, CDR1 is KGHDR and CDR2 is SFDVKD. J lost 5 bases, V lost 3 bases, and 11 bases had no gene match. The CDR3 reads CATSDNNRQGGYGYTF. CDR3 DNA sequence: TGTGCCACCAGTGATAACAACCGACAGGGTGGATATGGCTACACCTTC.

This clone was detected only once. This sequence joins TRBV5-8 and TRBJ1-1, with D uncertain. The CDR3 contains 13 residues. Germline loops: CDR1 SGHTS, CDR2 YDEGEE. V was clipped by 1 base and J by 1 base, with 5 bases between them. The CDR3 loop is CASSLTANTEAFF. The CDR3 region has the DNA TGTGCCAGCAGCTTGACAGCGAACACTGAAGCTTTCTTT.

This clone was recorded only once. J is TRBJ2-1 and V is TRBV4-1; 9 bases map to TRBD2. Losses at the gene ends were 4 bases for V and 5 bases for J; bases not matched to a gene: 6. Germline assignment: CDR1 MGHRA and CDR2 YSYEKL. The CDR3 is 15 residues long. CDR3 sequence reads: CASSRGAGGNNEQFF. The CDR3 DNA reads as TGCGCCAGCAGCCGGGGGGCGGGAGGGAACAATGAGCAGTTCTTC.

V usage is TRBV19 and J usage is TRBJ1-2; unclear D gene. The CDR3 is 12 residues long. The germline CDR1 and CDR2 sequences are LNHDA and SQIVND (reference sequence). The V end was cut by 3 bases, the J end by 7 bases, with 9 bases between. Here the CDR3 DNA reads TGTGCCAGTAGTATCGGGAGTGGTGGCTACACCTTC. It translates to CASSIGSGGYTF.